The 10 T cell receptor beta chains presented below share a single source sample, sequenced in a study of OX40 agonist ivuxolimab in advanced cancers. Profiled with immunoSEQ multiplex PCR; TCRdb holds only in-frame clones, not every one. The sample lists about 81,000 clones, around 84% occurring once. The sequences come from CD4+ or CD8+ T cells sorted from blood, collected in a trial of the OX40 agonist ivuxolimab. The source is an adult with an advanced solid tumor such as melanoma, head and neck, liver or kidney cancer.

The chain's CDR3 is CASSLTGNTIYF. CDR3 bases: TGTGCCAGCAGCTTAACCGGAAACACCATATATTTT. The chain joins TRBV11-3 to TRBJ1-3; no clear D. This CDR3 region has 12 residues. Trimming took off 2 bases at V and 4 bases at J, with 3 bases between the two ends. In germline, CDR1 is SGHNT, CDR2 YENEEA.

V usage is TRBV5-1 and J usage is TRBJ2-7; 9 bases are a match to TRBD1. Looked up from germline, CDR1 is SGHRS and CDR2 is YFSETQ. Trimming cost V 2 bases and J 5 bases; bases outside gene matches: 5. This CDR3 region has 14 residues. The CDR3 DNA is TGCGCCAGCAGCTTTGGACAGGGGAGTAACGAGCAGTACGTC. Its translation: CASSFGQGSNEQYV.

V is TRBV6-5 and J is TRBJ1-1, with D perhaps matching TRBD1 (6 bases). Germline values: CDR1 MNHEY, CDR2 SVGAGI. Trimming stripped 0 bases from V and 3 bases from J, with 11 bases between. The CDR3 sequence is 15 residues long. CDR3 sequence (DNA): TGTGCCAGCAGTTACTCTACAGCAGGGGACACTGAAGCTTTCTTT. Translated, it gives CASSYSTAGDTEAFF.

This clone was counted once. The genes are TRBV7-3 and TRBJ1-2; the match to TRBD1 covers 10 bases. The CDR3 totals 17 residues. Germline assignment: CDR1 SGHTA and CDR2 FQGTGA. V was pared by 6 bases and J by 5 bases, with 15 bases of the junction left unmatched. CDR3 residues: CASSPGTGAGGDYGYTF. The CDR3 DNA reads TGTGCCAGCAGTCCAGGGACAGGGGCCGGAGGGGATTATGGCTACACCTTC.

The chain uses TRBV5-5 and TRBJ1-4; TRBD1 matches at 11 bases. J was trimmed by 5 bases and V by 5 bases; bases with no gene match: 2. CDR3 length equals 14 residues. Germline V gene sequence: CDR1 SGHKS, CDR2 YYEKEE (reference sequence). The CDR3 reads CASRDRGRNEKLFF. CDR3 nucleotides: TGTGCCAGCAGGGACAGGGGGCGGAATGAAAAACTGTTTTTT.

V usage is TRBV6-1 and J usage is TRBJ1-1, with D perhaps matching TRBD1 (6 bases). Trimming pared 1 base from V and 4 bases from J, leaving 16 bases between. The CDR3 consists of 16 residues. CDR1 MNHNS and CDR2 SASEGT come from the germline V gene. The CDR3 here is CASSEDPAGVGTEAFF. For the CDR3, the DNA is TGTGCCAGCAGTGAAGATCCGGCAGGGGTGGGCACTGAAGCTTTCTTT.

This chain uses TRBV19 with TRBJ2-1; D remains unclear. The CDR3 length is 12 residues. V lost 4 bases and J lost 8, with 9 bases in between. In germline, CDR1 is LNHDA, CDR2 SQIVND (reference sequence). The CDR3 protein is CASSSLWDEQFF. The CDR3 nucleotides are TGTGCCAGTAGTAGTTTGTGGGATGAGCAGTTCTTC.

In this sample, this clone turned up a few times. The V call is TRBV6-6, the J call TRBJ1-2; 10 bases are a match to TRBD1. This CDR3 region has 12 residues. Trimming at V came to 7 bases and at J to 7 bases, leaving 3 bases not matched to a gene. CDR1 and CDR2 (germline): MNHNY, SVGAGI (reference sequence). CDR3 in amino acids: CASIRQGAGYTF. In nucleotides, the CDR3 is TGTGCCAGCATTAGACAGGGGGCTGGCTACACCTTC.

J is TRBJ1-2 and V is TRBV9; D call uncertain. There are 13 residues in the CDR3. V was clipped by 8 bases and J by 7 bases, with 18 bases between them. The germline gives CDR1 SGDLS, CDR2 YYNGEE. The CDR3 sequence: CASQKSGLGGYTF. CDR3 bases: TGTGCCAGTCAGAAGTCGGGGTTAGGTGGCTACACCTTC.

The CDR3 DNA reads as TGTGCCAGCAGCCACAGAAAGGGGGGGAGTCTGAACACTGAAGCTTTCTTT. It is translated as CASSHRKGGSLNTEAFF. The V and J genes are TRBV14 and TRBJ1-1, with D tentatively TRBD1 (6 bases). CDR1 SGHDN and CDR2 FVKESK come from the germline V gene. V lost 3 bases, J lost 0 bases, and 17 bases lay in between. This CDR3 is 17 amino acids long.